Below, 16 T cell receptor beta chains from the same sample are listed, as sequenced in a study of breast tumors, draining lymph nodes, adjacent tissues. TCRdb re-analysed the multiplex PCR reads in MiXCR, keeping a single row per CDR3 protein. The table includes some 49,000 distinct CDR3 sequences, under 30% detected once. Sequenced input: breast tumor tissue. The source is a female donor with breast cancer. Some clones in this sample may be carry-over from other donors' samples.

With respect to this clonotype: This may stem from a read error, because a much larger clone lies one nucleotide away. This chain's CDR3 is CASSYNLNNSPPHF. The CDR3, as DNA: TGTGCCAGCAGTTATAATCTAAATAATTCACCCCCCCACTTT. This chain uses TRBV6-5 with TRBJ1-6; D is unclear. Germline V gene lookup returns CDR1 MNHEY and CDR2 SVGAGI. The CDR3 has 14 residues.

This clonotype was picked up many times. This rearrangement joins TRBV9 to TRBJ1-2; possible D gene TRBD1, 6 bases. V gave up 6 bases and J gave up 3 bases, with 9 bases separating them. CDR3 length equals 12 residues. Germline CDR1 is SGDLS and CDR2 is YYNGEE. The CDR3 loop is CASKGVDYGYTF. CDR3 in DNA: TGTGCCAGCAAGGGGGTGGACTATGGCTACACCTTC.

This clonotype showed up many times. The CDR3 region has the DNA TGTGCCAGCAGCTCCAGGATCAAGACCTACGAGCAGTACTTC. Translated, it gives CASSSRIKTYEQYF. The gene calls are TRBV11-1 and TRBJ2-7; D gene ambiguous. Trimming left V 4 bases short and J 2 bases short, with 12 bases between. The germline CDR1 and CDR2 sequences are SGHAT and FQDESV (reference sequence). The CDR3 consists of 14 residues.

The chain employs TRBV30 and TRBJ1-5; possibly TRBD1 for D (5 bases). The germline V and J ends were trimmed by 2 bases and 6 bases, with 8 bases remaining between them. Germline values: CDR1 GTSNPN, CDR2 SVGIG (reference sequence). The CDR3 spans 12 residues. The CDR3 loop is CAWSFRGQPQHF. CDR3 bases: TGTGCCTGGAGTTTTAGGGGTCAGCCCCAGCATTTT. Based on the CDR3 plus reference TRBV30 and TRBJ1-5, the full variable domain is SQTIHQWPATLVQPVGSPLSLECTVEGTSNPNLYWYRQAAGRGLQLLFYSVGIGQISSEVPQNLSASRPQDRQFILSSKKLLLSDSGFYLCAWSFRGQPQHFGDGTRLSIL.

At least ten counts were recorded for this clonotype. V is TRBV5-5 and J is TRBJ1-2, with D possibly being TRBD1 (5 bases). The V gene's germline CDR1 is SGHKS and CDR2 YYEKEE (reference sequence). The CDR3 is made up of 13 amino acids. V dropped 4 bases and J dropped 2 bases, with 9 bases sitting between them. The CDR3 reads CASSPGGNYGYTF. DNA for the CDR3: TGTGCCAGCAGCCCTGGGGGGAACTATGGCTACACCTTC.

A word on this clonotype: The final CDR3 position lacks the conserved phenylalanine or tryptophan, pointing to a likely read error. The chain recombines TRBV7-9 with TRBJ2-1; 11 nucleotides line up with TRBD1. Germline V lookup: CDR1 SEHNR, CDR2 FQNEAQ (reference sequence). The ends lost 2 bases at V and 7 bases at J; junction bases unmatched: 7. CDR3 length: 16 amino acids. The CDR3 nucleotides are TGTGCCAGCAGCTTACTCGTAGGACAGGGGGCGAATGAGCAGTTCCTC. It encodes CASSLLVGQGANEQFL.

Points on this clonotype: Since a much larger clone is just one base distant, this may be a read error. The V and J genes are TRBV6-1 and TRBJ2-1; D perhaps matches TRBD2 (6 bases). V shed 4 bases and J shed 10 bases, with 17 bases lying between them. This CDR3 contains 14 residues. Germline CDR1 and CDR2: MNHNS and SASEGT. DNA of the CDR3: TGTGCCAGCAGTGGAGGGTATGCGGGGCGGGAGCAGTTCTTC. It translates to CASSGGYAGREQFF.

This clonotype counts as medium-sized (0.01 to 0.1%). This chain connects TRBV10-2 to TRBJ1-2, with TRBD1 as a possible D gene (5 bases). The CDR3 has 16 amino acids. Trimming left V 3 bases short and J 5 bases short, with 19 bases between. Per germline, CDR1 WSHSY and CDR2 SAAADI. The CDR3 DNA sequence: TGCGCCAGCAGTGAAGTCCGCGAAACAGGAGAGTATGGCTACACCTTC. This translates into CASSEVRETGEYGYTF.

There are a few counts of this clonotype. The chain has TRBV9 and TRBJ2-3, with TRBD1 matching over 10 bases. There are 15 residues in the CDR3. Germline values: CDR1 SGDLS, CDR2 YYNGEE. The J segment lost 6 bases and the V segment lost 2 bases, leaving 6 bases of the junction unmatched. CDR3 DNA: TGTGCCAGCAGCGTCCTGACAGGGGGCTACGATACGCAGTATTTT. Encoded protein: CASSVLTGGYDTQYF.

As regards this clonotype: A much larger clone differs by one base, so this may be a read error. The CDR3 DNA follows: TGTGCCAGCAGTTCGTCGAGTAATAGTCCCCAGCATTTT. This encodes CASSSSSNSPQHF. This sequence joins TRBV12-3 or TRBV12-4 and TRBJ1-5; D not certain. The CDR3 spans 13 residues. The ends were cut back, 4 bases at V and 10 bases at J, with 14 bases in the middle.

Judged by abundance, this clonotype is medium-sized. The V call is TRBV7-6, the J call TRBJ1-3, with D hard to call. The germline CDR1 and CDR2 sequences are SGHVS and FNYEAQ. This CDR3 comprises 16 residues. With 5 bases removed from V and 0 bases from J, the gap between germline ends came to 14 bases. The CDR3 is CASSPGPGYSGNTIYF. CDR3 nucleotides: TGTGCCAGCAGCCCTGGACCTGGCTACTCTGGAAACACCATATATTTT.

Many counts were recorded for this clonotype. CDR3 residues: CAISESAYRMQDRVNQPQHF. DNA of the CDR3: TGTGCCATCAGTGAGTCAGCATATAGGATGCAGGACAGGGTAAATCAGCCCCAGCATTTT. The V gene is TRBV10-3, the J gene TRBJ1-5; the match to TRBD1 covers 8 bases. The J segment lost 4 bases and the V segment lost 0 bases, leaving 17 bases of the junction unmatched. Germline values: CDR1 ENHRY, CDR2 SYGVKD. The CDR3 covers 20 residues.

This clonotype was counted only a few times. A much larger clonotype is one base distant, so this may be a read error. The rearrangement joins TRBV20-1 to TRBJ2-7; D is possibly TRBD2 (5 bases). Germline V lookup: CDR1 DFQATT, CDR2 SNEGSKA (reference sequence). The CDR3 runs 15 residues. V dropped 5 bases and J dropped 4 bases, with 21 bases sitting between them. The CDR3 here is CSAWPDEGGWYEQYF. The CDR3 DNA reads as TGCAGTGCTTGGCCAGACGAGGGCGGTTGGTACGAGCAGTACTTC.

This clonotype was counted at least ten times. The rearrangement links TRBV10-3 to TRBJ1-4; maybe TRBD1 (6 bases). The CDR3 extends over 10 amino acids. The V gene lost 10 bases and the J gene lost 6 bases, with 6 bases spanning the gap. The germline CDR1 and CDR2 sequences are ENHRY and SYGVKD. The chain's CDR3 is CATGDEKLFF. CDR3 nucleotide sequence: TGTGCCACAGGGGATGAAAAACTGTTTTTT.

This clonotype was counted many times. The chain recombines TRBV30 with TRBJ1-5; D not certain. This CDR3 contains 13 residues. Per the germline V gene, CDR1 is GTSNPN and CDR2 is SVGIG (reference sequence). Trimming left V 2 bases short and J 0 bases short, with 5 bases between. The CDR3 region is CAWSIRSNQPQHF. The CDR3 DNA reads as TGTGCCTGGAGTATCCGTAGCAATCAGCCCCAGCATTTT.

The table lists this clonotype with many counts. V usage is TRBV27 and J usage is TRBJ1-6; D call uncertain. Germline V gene data show CDR1 as MNHEY and CDR2 as SMNVEV (reference sequence). There are 14 residues in the CDR3. V was pared by 3 bases and J by 3 bases, with 6 bases between. The CDR3, as DNA: TGTGCCAGCAGTTTCACAGACTATAATTCACCCCTCCACTTT. Encoded protein: CASSFTDYNSPLHF.